Here is one TCR beta chain with its context. This receptor's antigen is unknown. No much larger clone is present one base from it, and per-base qualities are unavailable. Per the germline V gene (reference sequence), LNHDA is the CDR1 and SQIVND is the CDR2. Counted from cysteine to phenylalanine, this CDR3 has 17 amino acids. Only the CDR3 portion is preserved as DNA: 51 bases, with reading frame beginning at the first base. The germline V and J ends show losses of 1 base and 6 bases respectively, and no gene match explains 12 bases of the junction. This sample stems from a study of cytomegalovirus exposure and HLA in healthy donors (dated by TCRdb to between 2016 and 2019). Broadly, across the study: According to a later analysis, one platform produced both the 110 or so validation repertoires and the approximately 670 repertoires of the first cohort. The aim of the study was to test whether cataloging public T cell receptors could identify signatures of past pathogen exposure. Along with the approximately 650-subject first cohort, a separate validation cohort of some 130 different subjects was used. High-throughput TCR immunosequencing, statistical association of individual TCRs with disease status, and machine learning were combined to predict cytomegalovirus infection status. The full study reports these points: In vitro tests confirmed that a few of the cytomegalovirus-associated TCR beta chains recognize cytomegalovirus antigens. The study listed 150 to 200 TCR beta chains as associated with cytomegalovirus. While some public TCRs were present in many individuals, most TCR sequences turned up only very rarely across donors. The validation cohort had no HLA typing available for a later analysis, so co-occurrence within that cohort was assessed over all 120 or so repertoires. The authors suggested that the approach could potentially be extended to other disease states and immunological phenotypes. Cytomegalovirus status was reported to be diagnosed by the classifier with high specificity and sensitivity in both the original and validation cohorts. A later analysis found that TCRs clustered in the first cohort also tended to co-occur in the roughly 120 validation repertoires, with 94% of cluster scores above 0.

The library was prepared using the immunoSEQ multiplex PCR assay. In the original analysis: A statistical classification framework was built for diagnosing cytomegalovirus status from the catalog of TCR beta chain sequences. The immuneACCESS repertoire file appears here via TCRdb, limited to in-frame rearrangements. These files lack a portion of the clones; in checked studies, under half of the deficit traces to unresolved V genes, and the cause of the others is not known. V and J calls and clone size come straight from that table; D and trimming were deduced from the DNA. Here the sample has more than 250,000 clones; about 90% occur a single time. Jointly, the top ten make up 3% to 3.5% of the sample. Separate from the roughly 650-subject first cohort, the validation cohort of 90 to 150 subjects was the group to which the donors belonged.

Sequencing input: PBMCs. The sequence joins TRBV19 to TRBJ1-2; the central 9 bases match TRBD1. The sequence was obtained from a woman in her twenties or thirties in good health and CMV-seronegative. The DNA is TGTGCCAGTAGTATAGTCGGGACAGGGTTCACTCCTCATGGCTACACCTTC. This sequence encodes CASSIVGTGFTPHGYTF.